The source of this T cell receptor beta chain is a study of somatic mutations in cytotoxic T cells in rheumatoid arthritis. Sequenced by immunoSEQ multiplex PCR; TCRdb stores in-frame clones only, minus some. The sample includes 4,000 to 6,000 clones, 78% seen only once; the top ten take 30% to 40%. As concerns this clone: Its target is unknown.

Study results and limitations: CD8+ T-cell clonality did not differ significantly between rheumatoid arthritis patients and age-matched healthy controls.

Trimming took off 1 base at V and 2 bases at J, with 8 bases between the two ends. Germline V gene data show CDR1 as GTSNPN and CDR2 as SVGIG (reference sequence). The CDR3 is 13 amino acids. The J gene is TRBJ1-2, the V gene TRBV30, with D unresolved. This receptor was taken from a man aged 65-85 years with rheumatoid arthritis. Sequences were obtained from CD8+ T cells sorted from blood. CDR3 loop: CAWSAGGNYGYTF. The CDR3 nucleotides are TGTGCCTGGAGTGCGGGAGGAAACTATGGCTACACCTTC.